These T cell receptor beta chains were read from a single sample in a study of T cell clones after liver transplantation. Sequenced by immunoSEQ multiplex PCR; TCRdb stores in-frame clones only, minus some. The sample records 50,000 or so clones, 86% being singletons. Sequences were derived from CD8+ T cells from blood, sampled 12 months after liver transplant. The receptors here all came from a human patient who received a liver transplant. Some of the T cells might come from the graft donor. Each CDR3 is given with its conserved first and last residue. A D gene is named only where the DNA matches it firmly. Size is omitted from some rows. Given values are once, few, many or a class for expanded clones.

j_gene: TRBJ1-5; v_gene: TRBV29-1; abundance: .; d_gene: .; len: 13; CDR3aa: CSVEPGNNQPQHF; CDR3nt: TGCAGCGTTGAACCCGGGAATAATCAGCCCCAGCATTTT
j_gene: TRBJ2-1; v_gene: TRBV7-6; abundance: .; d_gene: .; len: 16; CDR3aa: CASSLGGYSSYNEQFF; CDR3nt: TGTGCCAGCAGCTTAGGCGGCTACAGCTCCTACAATGAGCAGTTCTTC
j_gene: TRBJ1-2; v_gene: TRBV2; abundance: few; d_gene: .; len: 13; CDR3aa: CASSLPGADGYTF; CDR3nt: TGTGCCAGCAGCCTACCAGGGGCCGATGGCTACACCTTC
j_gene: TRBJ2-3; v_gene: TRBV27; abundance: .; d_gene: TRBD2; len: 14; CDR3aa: CASNKREGTDTQYF; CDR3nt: TGTGCCAGCAACAAGCGGGAGGGCACAGATACGCAGTATTTT
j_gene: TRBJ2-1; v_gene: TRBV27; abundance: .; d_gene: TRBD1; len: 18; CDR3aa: CASSLSNRAGGLGNEQFF; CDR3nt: TGTGCCAGCAGTTTATCGAACCGGGCAGGGGGCCTGGGCAATGAGCAGTTCTTC
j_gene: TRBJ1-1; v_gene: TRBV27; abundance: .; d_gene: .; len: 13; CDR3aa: CASSLLPNTEAFF; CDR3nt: TGTGCCAGCAGTTTACTTCCGAACACTGAAGCTTTCTTT
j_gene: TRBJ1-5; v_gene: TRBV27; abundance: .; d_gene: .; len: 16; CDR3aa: CASSLQGGYSNQPQHF; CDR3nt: TGTGCCAGCAGTTTACAGGGAGGGTATAGCAATCAGCCCCAGCATTTT
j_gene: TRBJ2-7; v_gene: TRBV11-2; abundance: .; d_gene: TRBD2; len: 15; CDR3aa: CASSSPSGRAYEQYF; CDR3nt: TGTGCCAGCAGCTCACCTAGCGGGAGGGCCTACGAGCAGTACTTC
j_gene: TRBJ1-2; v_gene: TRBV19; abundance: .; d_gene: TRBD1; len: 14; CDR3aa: CASSRTGGNYGYTF; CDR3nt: TGTGCCAGTAGCCGGACAGGGGGAAACTATGGCTACACCTTC
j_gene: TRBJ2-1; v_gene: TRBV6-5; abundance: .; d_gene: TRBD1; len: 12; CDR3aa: CASSPTGGEQFF; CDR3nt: TGTGCCAGCAGCCCGACAGGGGGTGAGCAGTTCTTC
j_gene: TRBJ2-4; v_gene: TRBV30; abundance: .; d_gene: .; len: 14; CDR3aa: CAWSVKAGDGIQYF; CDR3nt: TGTGCCTGGAGTGTAAAGGCAGGGGACGGCATTCAGTACTTC
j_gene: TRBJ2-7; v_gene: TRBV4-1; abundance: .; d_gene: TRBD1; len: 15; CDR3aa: CASSQVTGVTYEQYF; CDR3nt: TGCGCCAGCAGCCAAGTAACAGGGGTGACCTACGAGCAGTACTTC
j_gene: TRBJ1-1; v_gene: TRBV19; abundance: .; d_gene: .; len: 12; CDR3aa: CASSIGITEAFF; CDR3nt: TGTGCCAGTAGTATAGGGATCACTGAAGCTTTCTTT
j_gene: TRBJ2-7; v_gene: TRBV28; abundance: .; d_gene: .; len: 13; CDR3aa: CASSFRNSYEQYF; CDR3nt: TGTGCCAGCAGTTTCCGAAACTCCTACGAGCAGTACTTC
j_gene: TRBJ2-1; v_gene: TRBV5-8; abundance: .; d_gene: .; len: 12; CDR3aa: CASSFQYNEQFF; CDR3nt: TGTGCCAGCAGCTTCCAGTACAATGAGCAGTTCTTC
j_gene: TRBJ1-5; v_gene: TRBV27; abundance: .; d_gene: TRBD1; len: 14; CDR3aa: CASSLGTGAQPQHF; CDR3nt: TGTGCCAGCAGTTTAGGGACAGGGGCTCAGCCCCAGCATTTT
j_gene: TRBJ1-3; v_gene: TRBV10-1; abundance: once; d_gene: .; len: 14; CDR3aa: CASSDGRSGNTIYF; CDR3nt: TGCGCCAGCTCGGACGGACGCTCTGGAAACACCATATATTTT
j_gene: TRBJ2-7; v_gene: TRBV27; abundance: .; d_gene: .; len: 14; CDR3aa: CASRGVSISYEQYF; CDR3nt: TGTGCCAGCAGGGGGGTCTCCATTTCATACGAGCAGTACTTC
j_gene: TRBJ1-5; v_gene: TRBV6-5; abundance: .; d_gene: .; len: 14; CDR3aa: CASSPLTSNQPQHF; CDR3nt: TGTGCCAGCAGCCCCTTGACCTCCAATCAGCCCCAGCATTTT
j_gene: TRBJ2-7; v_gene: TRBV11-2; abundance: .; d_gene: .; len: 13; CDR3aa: CASSLGPNYEQYF; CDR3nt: TGTGCCAGCAGCCTGGGACCAAACTACGAGCAGTACTTC
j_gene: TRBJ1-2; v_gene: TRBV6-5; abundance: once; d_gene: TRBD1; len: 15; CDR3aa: CASKTFDGTATDYTF; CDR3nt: TGTGCCAGTAAAACATTCGACGGGACAGCCACCGACTACACCTTC
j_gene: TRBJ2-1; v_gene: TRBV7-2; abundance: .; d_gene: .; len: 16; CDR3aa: CASSSRWGEADNEQFF; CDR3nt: TGTGCCAGCAGCTCCCGCTGGGGGGAGGCCGACAATGAGCAGTTCTTC
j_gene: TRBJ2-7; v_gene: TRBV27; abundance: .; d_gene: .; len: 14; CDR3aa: CASSWAGSSYEQYF; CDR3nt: TGTGCCAGCAGTTGGGCAGGGAGCTCCTACGAGCAGTACTTC
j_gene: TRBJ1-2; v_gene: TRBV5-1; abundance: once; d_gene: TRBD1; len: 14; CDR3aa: CASSPGRGLYGYTF; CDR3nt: TGCGCCAGCAGCCCTGGGAGGGGGCTTTATGGCTACACCTTC
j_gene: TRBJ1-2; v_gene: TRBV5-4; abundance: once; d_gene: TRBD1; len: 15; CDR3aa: CASSSTGGADYGYTF; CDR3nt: TGTGCCAGCAGCTCAACAGGGGGCGCAGACTATGGCTACACCTTC
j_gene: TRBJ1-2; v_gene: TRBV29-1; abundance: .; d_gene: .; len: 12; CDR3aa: CSVEGSWGGYTF; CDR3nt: TGCAGCGTTGAAGGCAGCTGGGGCGGCTACACCTTC
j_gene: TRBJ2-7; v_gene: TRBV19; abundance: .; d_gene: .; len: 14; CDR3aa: CASRRRDGDYEQYF; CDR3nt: TGTGCCAGTAGGCGCCGGGACGGGGACTACGAGCAGTACTTC